Sequencing of this T cell receptor beta chain was carried out in a study of cytomegalovirus exposure and HLA in healthy donors. Findings and limits, study-wide: Published work reported that the classifier diagnosed cytomegalovirus status with high specificity and sensitivity. The authors assumed roughly uniform sequencing depth across donors for presence/absence analyses. In a later analysis, specific HLA alleles were associated with approximately 17,000 TCR beta sequences at a 0.05 false discovery rate. A later analysis showed that HLA-associated TCR beta chains had undergone more clonal expansion than equally common others.

PCR amplification relied on 60 Vbeta primers (plus 13 Jbeta primers). Assay used: immunoSEQ multiplex PCR; TCRdb lists only in-frame clones, some missing. The sample consists of approximately 120,000 clones, less than 80% of them appearing once. Germline CDR1 and CDR2: MNHNY and SVGAGI (reference sequence). J lost 6 bases, V lost 5 bases, and 4 bases had no gene match. CDR3 length equals 13 residues. Regarding this clone: The target antigen is unknown.

The sequence derives from a man in his forties or fifties in good health and CMV-seropositive. The gene calls are TRBV6-6 and TRBJ2-1, with 7 bases that match TRBD2. Sequenced: PBMCs. The CDR3 here is CASSEGGLNEQFF. The CDR3 DNA reads as TGTGCCAGCAGTGAGGGAGGGCTCAATGAGCAGTTCTTC.